This T cell receptor beta chain originates from a study of T cells in Graves' hyperthyroidism and ophthalmopathy. A word on this clonotype: What it binds is not known.

Study findings and constraints: Patients with ophthalmopathy were separated from those with stable hyperthyroidism by a 13 V-J model.

Uncontrolled infection, other autoimmune disease, pregnancy or lactation led to exclusion. The study based diagnoses on clinical symptoms, serum thyroxine and TRAb, thyroid ultrasound and orbital computed tomography. The PBMCs were taken from approximately 9 ml of fresh peripheral blood. Germline CDR1 SGDLS, CDR2 YYNGEE. J gave up 4 bases and V 4 bases, and 12 bases lay outside the gene matches. This CDR3 is 16 amino acids long. Amplified TCR beta CDR3 regions came from RNA transcripts. The HTBI set primed first-round TCR CDR3 RT-PCR. TCRdb recomputed calls from the multiplex PCR reads with MiXCR, one row per CDR3 protein. The data contain about 96,000 distinct CDR3 sequences, roughly half of them singletons.

This chain joins TRBV9 and TRBJ1-2; 8 bases agree with TRBD1. The specimen was blood. The TCR comes from a middle-aged woman with Graves' hyperthyroidism. CDR3 bases: TGTGCCAGCAGCCCCCTGAGACAGGGGAGCGTCTATGGCTACACCTTC. Translating gives CASSPLRQGSVYGYTF. The whole variable domain, remainder taken from reference TRBV9 and TRBJ1-2, is DSGVTQTPKHLITATGQRVTLRCSPRSGDLSVYWYQQSLDQGLQFLIQYYNGEERAKGNILERFSAQQFPDLHSELNLSSLELGDSALYFCASSPLRQGSVYGYTFGSGTRLTVV.